This T cell receptor beta chain was sequenced in a study of T cells in Graves' hyperthyroidism and ophthalmopathy. Amplified regions were TCR beta CDR3 sequences from RNA transcripts. Researchers ran a first-round RT-PCR on the TCR CDR3 using the HTBI primer set. TCRdb re-derived calls from the multiplex PCR reads in MiXCR, one entry per CDR3 protein. The table includes hundreds of thousands of distinct CDR3 sequences, more than 45% detected once. CDR3 length: 14 amino acids. Germline V CDR1 and CDR2: SEHNR, FQNEAQ (reference sequence). The V end lost 5 bases, the J end lost 7 bases, and 17 bases lay between the germline ends.

The TCR sequence derives from a young woman with Graves' hyperthyroidism. The chain carries TRBV7-9 and TRBJ2-5; D is unresolved. Sequencing was carried out using peripheral blood or thyroid tissue (not recorded which). The CDR3 sequence is CASSPPRGDGTQYF. CDR3 bases: TGTGCCAGCAGCCCGCCCCGAGGTGATGGGACCCAGTACTTC.